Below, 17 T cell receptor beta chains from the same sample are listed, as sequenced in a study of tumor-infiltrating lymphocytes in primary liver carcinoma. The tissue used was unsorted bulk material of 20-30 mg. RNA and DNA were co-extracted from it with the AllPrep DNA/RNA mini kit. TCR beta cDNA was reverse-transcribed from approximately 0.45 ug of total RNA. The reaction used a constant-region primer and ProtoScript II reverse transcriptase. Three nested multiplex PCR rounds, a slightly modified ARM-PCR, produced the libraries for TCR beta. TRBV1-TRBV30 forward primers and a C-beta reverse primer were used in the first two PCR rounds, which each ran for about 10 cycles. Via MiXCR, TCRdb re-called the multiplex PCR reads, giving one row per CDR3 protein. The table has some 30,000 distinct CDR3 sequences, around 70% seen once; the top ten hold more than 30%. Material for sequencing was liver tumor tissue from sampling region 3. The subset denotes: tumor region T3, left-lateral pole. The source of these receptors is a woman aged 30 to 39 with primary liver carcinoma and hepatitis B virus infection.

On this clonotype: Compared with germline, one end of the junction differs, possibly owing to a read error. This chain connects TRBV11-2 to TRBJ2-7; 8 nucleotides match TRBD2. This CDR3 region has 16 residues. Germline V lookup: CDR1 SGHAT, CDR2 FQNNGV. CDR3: CASSYGGRTSGNDQYF. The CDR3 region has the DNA TGTGCCAGCAGCTACGGCGGGAGGACCTCGGGAAACGATCAGTACTTC.

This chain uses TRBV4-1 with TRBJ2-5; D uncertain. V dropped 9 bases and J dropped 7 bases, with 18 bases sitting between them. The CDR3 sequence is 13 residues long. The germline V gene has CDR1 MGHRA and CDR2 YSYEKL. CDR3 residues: CASTNPMEATQYF. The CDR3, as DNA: TGCGCCAGTACTAATCCGATGGAAGCGACCCAGTACTTC.

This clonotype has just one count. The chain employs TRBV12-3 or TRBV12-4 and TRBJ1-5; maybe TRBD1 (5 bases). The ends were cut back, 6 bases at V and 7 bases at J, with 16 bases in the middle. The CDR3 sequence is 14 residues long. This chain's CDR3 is CASSPAGFTQPQHF. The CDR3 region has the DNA TGTGCCAGCAGCCCAGCAGGGTTTACCCAGCCCCAGCATTTT.

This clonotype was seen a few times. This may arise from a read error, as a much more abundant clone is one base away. The CDR3 is CASSLAGMDGELFF. CDR3 in DNA: TGTGCCAGCAGCTTAGCGGGAATGGACGGGGAGCTGTTTTTT. V usage is TRBV11-1 and J usage is TRBJ2-2; D uncertain. The CDR3 consists of 14 residues. Trimming removed 0 bases from V and 7 bases from J, with 9 bases in between. CDR1 SGHAT and CDR2 FQDESV come from the germline V gene (reference sequence).

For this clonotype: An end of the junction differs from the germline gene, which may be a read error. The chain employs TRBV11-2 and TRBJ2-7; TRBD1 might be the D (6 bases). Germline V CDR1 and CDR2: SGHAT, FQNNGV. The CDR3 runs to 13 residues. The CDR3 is CASSLDHNREQYF. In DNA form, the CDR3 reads TGTGCCAGCAGCTTAGATCATAACAGGGAGCAGTATTTC.

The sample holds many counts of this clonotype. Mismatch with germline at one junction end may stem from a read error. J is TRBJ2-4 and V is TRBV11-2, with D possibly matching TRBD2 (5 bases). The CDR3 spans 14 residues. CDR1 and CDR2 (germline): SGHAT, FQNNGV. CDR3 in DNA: TGTGCCAGCAGCTTAGATCGAGAGGGAAACATTGAGTACTTC. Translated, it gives CASSLDREGNIEYF.

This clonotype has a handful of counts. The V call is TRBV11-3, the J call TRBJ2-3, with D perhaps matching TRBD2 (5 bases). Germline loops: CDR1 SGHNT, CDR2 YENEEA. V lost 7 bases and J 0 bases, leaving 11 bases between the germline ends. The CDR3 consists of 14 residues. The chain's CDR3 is CASNFRTSTDTQYF. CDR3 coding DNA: TGTGCCAGCAACTTTCGGACTAGCACAGATACGCAGTATTTT.

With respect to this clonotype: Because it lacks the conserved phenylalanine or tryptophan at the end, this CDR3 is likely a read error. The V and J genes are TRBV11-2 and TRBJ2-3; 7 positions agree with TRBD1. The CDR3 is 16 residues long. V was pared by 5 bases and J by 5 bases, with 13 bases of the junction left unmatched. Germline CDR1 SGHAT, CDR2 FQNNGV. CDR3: CASSRTRQGRRDTQYL. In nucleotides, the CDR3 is TGTGCCAGCAGCCGAACGCGACAGGGAAGGAGAGATACGCAGTATCTT.

The DNA of the CDR3 is TGCGCCAGCGGCGAGACGGTACTAGCGTCGACAGATACGCAGTATTTT. It yields the protein CASGETVLASTDTQYF. This rearrangement joins TRBV5-1 to TRBJ2-3; 7 bases are a match to TRBD2. Germline-derived CDR1 and CDR2 are SGHRS and YFSETQ. J gave up 3 bases and V 7 bases, and 14 bases lay outside the gene matches. This CDR3 has 16 residues.

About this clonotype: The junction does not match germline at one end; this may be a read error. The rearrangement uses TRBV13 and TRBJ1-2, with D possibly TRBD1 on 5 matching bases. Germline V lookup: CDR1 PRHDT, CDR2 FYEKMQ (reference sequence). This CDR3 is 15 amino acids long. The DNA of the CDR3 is TGTGCCAGCAGCCCCCGTGACGGACACGACTATAGCTACACCTTC. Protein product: CASSPRDGHDYSYTF.

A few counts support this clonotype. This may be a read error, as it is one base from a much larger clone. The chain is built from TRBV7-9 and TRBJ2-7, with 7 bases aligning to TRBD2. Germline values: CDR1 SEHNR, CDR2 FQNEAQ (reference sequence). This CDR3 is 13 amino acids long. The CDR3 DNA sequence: TGTGCCAACAGCTTACCTAGCGGTTACGAGCAGTACTTC. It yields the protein CANSLPSGYEQYF. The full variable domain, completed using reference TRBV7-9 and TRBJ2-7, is DTGVSQNPRHKITKRGQNVTFRCDPISEHNRLYWYRQTLGQGPEFLTYFQNEAQLEKSRLLSDRFSAERPKGSFSTLEIQRTEQGDSAMYLCANSLPSGYEQYFGPGTRLTVT.

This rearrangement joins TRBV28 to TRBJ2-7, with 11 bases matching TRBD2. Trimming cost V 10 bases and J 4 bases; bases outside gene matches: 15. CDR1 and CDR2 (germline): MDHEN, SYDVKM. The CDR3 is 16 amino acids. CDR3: CANFTSGRTSKYEQYF. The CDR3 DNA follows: TGTGCCAACTTCACTAGCGGGAGAACCTCCAAGTACGAGCAGTACTTC.

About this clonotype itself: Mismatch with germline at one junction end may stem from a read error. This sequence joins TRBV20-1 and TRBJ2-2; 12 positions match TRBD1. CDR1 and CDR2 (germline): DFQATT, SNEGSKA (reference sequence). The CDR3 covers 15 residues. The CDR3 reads CTASGTGGADRELFF. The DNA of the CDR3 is TGCACTGCTAGCGGGACAGGGGGCGCAGACCGGGAGCTGTTTTTT.

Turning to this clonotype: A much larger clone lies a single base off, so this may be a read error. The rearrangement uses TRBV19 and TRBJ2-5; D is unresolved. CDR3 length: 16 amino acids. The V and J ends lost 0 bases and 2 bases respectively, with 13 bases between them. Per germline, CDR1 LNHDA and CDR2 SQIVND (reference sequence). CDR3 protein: CASSIENVGDQETQYF. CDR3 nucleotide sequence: TGTGCCAGTAGTATAGAGAATGTTGGCGATCAAGAGACCCAGTACTTC. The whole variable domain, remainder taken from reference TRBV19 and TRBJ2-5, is DGGITQSPKYLFRKEGQNVTLSCEQNLNHDAMYWYRQDPGQGLRLIYYSQIVNDFQKGDIAEGYSVSREKKESFPLTVTSAQKNPTAFYLCASSIENVGDQETQYFGPGTRLLVL.

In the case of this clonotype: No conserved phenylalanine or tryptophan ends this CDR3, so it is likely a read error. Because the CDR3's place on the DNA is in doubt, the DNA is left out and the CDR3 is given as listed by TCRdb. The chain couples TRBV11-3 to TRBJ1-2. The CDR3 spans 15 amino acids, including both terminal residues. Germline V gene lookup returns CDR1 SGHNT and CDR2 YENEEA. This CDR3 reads CASSLDHDTEYGFTC.

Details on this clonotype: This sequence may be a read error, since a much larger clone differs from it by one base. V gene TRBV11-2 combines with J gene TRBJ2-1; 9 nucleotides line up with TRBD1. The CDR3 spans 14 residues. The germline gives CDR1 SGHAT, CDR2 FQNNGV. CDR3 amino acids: CVSSRRTGVDKQFF. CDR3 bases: TGTGTCAGCAGCCGACGGACAGGGGTCGATAAGCAGTTCTTC.

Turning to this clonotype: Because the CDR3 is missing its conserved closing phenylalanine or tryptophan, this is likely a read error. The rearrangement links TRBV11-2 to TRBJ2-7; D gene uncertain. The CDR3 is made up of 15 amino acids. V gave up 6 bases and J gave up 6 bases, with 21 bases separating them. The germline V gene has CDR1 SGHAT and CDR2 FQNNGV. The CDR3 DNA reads TGTGCCAGCAGTCCCCTAAGCGTACACGCTGGCGAGCAGTACTCC. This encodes CASSPLSVHAGEQYS.